This record covers a single T cell receptor (beta chain). This specimen comes from a study of blood T cell repertoires in COVID-19. Overall study context: Sources were T cells, B-cell-depleted T cells, or PBMCs; the material itself was cDNA or gDNA.

Original handling: Quantification of nucleated cells was approximated via reference gene primer amplification. Sequencing used immunoSEQ multiplex PCR; TCRdb keeps in-frame clones, though not all of them. That table gives V, J and clone size, and the DNA gave D and trimming. The table includes about 400,000 clones, approximately 87% detected once. All enrollees were about 18 to 100 years old and from roughly 26 US areas. Each participant's cohort was designated according to participant-reported clinical history. Germline V lookup: CDR1 MGHDK, CDR2 SYGVNS. Trimming stripped 4 bases from V and 0 bases from J, with 9 bases between. The CDR3 extends over 14 amino acids.

The sequence was obtained from a woman aged 30 to 39 with acute COVID-19. V usage is TRBV25-1 and J usage is TRBJ1-2; tentative D call: TRBD1 (5 bases). The sample comprised PBMCs or T cells enriched from blood (not recorded which). In DNA form, the CDR3 reads TGTGCCAGCAGTGTCCAGGGATCTAACTATGGCTACACCTTC. It specifies CASSVQGSNYGYTF.